This TCR beta chain was identified during a study of cytomegalovirus exposure and HLA in healthy donors. No record was made of this donor's CMV serostatus. Findings of the study overall: In an earlier analysis, in some 500 donors, most V segments appeared productive either ~90% or ~30% of the time.

Note on this clone: Antigen: not known.

PCR involved 60 Vbeta and 13 Jbeta primers. Sequencing used immunoSEQ multiplex PCR; TCRdb keeps in-frame clones, though not all of them. The top ten clones hold 0.95% to 1.1% of a sample with 100,000 to 150,000 clones, 80% to 85% of them seen once. The CDR3 spans 10 residues. J lost 13 bases, V lost 9 bases, and 6 bases had no gene match. CDR1 is MNHNY and CDR2 is SVGAGI in the germline V gene (reference sequence). The chain couples TRBV6-6 to TRBJ2-1; TRBD2 matches at 7 bases. Material for sequencing was PBMCs. This clonotype originated in a human donor in good health. The CDR3 DNA sequence: TGTGCCAGTGCGGGGGTGGAACAGTTCTTC. Translating it yields CASAGVEQFF.